This T cell receptor beta chain was retrieved from a study of T-cell reconstitution after alpha-beta-depleted transplantation in children. Germline CDR1 is MNHEY and CDR2 is SVGEGT. The CDR3 runs 17 residues. V lost 2 bases, J lost 2 bases, and 10 bases stayed unmatched. Broader study findings: Where some patients showed high TCRbeta diversity at day 60, it came from recipient T cells and thymic progenitors that had survived. Alpha-beta T cells present about two months after transplant were reported to originate from several hundred expanded graft clones.

Comments on this clonotype: The antigen is not known.

Unique molecular identifiers were built into the TCRbeta library. TCRdb processed the PCR reads anew with MiXCR; each CDR3 protein has one entry. The table has hundreds of thousands of distinct CDR3 sequences, roughly a tenth seen once. The sequence was collected from a boy younger than two with acute myeloid leukemia, due to receive a stem cell transplant. This chain links TRBV6-2 or TRBV6-3 with TRBJ2-3, with 7 bases that match TRBD1. The sample was PBMCs, taken before TCRalphabeta/CD19-depleted stem cell transplant. CDR3 coding DNA: TGTGCCAGCAGTTACCTCTTCCGGGACAGCCTCACAGATACGCAGTATTTT. This encodes CASSYLFRDSLTDTQYF.